A selection of T cell receptor beta chains follows, all from one sample in a study of T cell responses to AZD1222 COVID-19 vaccine. Sequenced by immunoSEQ multiplex PCR; TCRdb stores in-frame clones only, minus some. The repertoire includes some 110,000 clones, approximately 86% of them detected once, and around 3.3% sits in the top ten. The specimen comprised peripheral blood, sampled 28 days after the second dose of the MenACWY control vaccine. Receptors were obtained from an adult who received the MenACWY meningococcal vaccine as a control. CDR3s include the opening cysteine and the closing phenylalanine or tryptophan.

TRBJ1-1,TRBV6-1,CASSGYRQGLNTEAFF
TRBJ2-7,TRBV18,CASSQMRGFHEQYF
TRBJ2-5,TRBV6-2/TRBV6-3,CASSLKLISVPTSAETQYF
TRBJ1-4,TRBV15,CATSRAGTVRTNEKLFF
TRBJ1-1,TRBV2,CASSTRQSEAFF
TRBJ2-3,TRBV7-9,CASSLTPRAGGPADTQYF
TRBJ1-1,TRBV6-5,CASSYFPRVENTEAFF
TRBJ2-5,TRBV6-2/TRBV6-3,CASSSQLPETQYF
TRBJ1-4,TRBV2,CASSTVGLSQEKLFF
TRBJ1-2,TRBV28,CASSLSRAGYGYTF
TRBJ2-2,TRBV19,CASSMRGKGNTGELFF
TRBJ1-1,TRBV6-6,CASSYSLGGTEAFF
TRBJ2-7,TRBV2,CASRGTGGYEQYF
TRBJ2-7,TRBV4-3,CASSQDPLNYEQYF
TRBJ2-1,TRBV11-3,CASSLAWAGGAGERNEQFF
TRBJ1-1,TRBV16,CASSPIDRVGNTEAFF
TRBJ2-3,TRBV10-3,CAIRSDDRNTDTQYF
TRBJ1-3,TRBV5-4,CASRDGPRSGNTIYF
TRBJ2-7,TRBV5-1,CASSLVTGGTYEQYF
TRBJ2-7,TRBV19,CASSPFRSYEQYF
TRBJ1-2,TRBV7-9,CASSPRLGFNYGYTF
TRBJ2-7,TRBV7-2,CASSYKLPGGEQYF
TRBJ1-2,TRBV6-5,CASSYGGAPWGYTF
TRBJ1-5,TRBV12-3/TRBV12-4,CASTLTGGQPQHF
TRBJ2-7,TRBV16,CASSSKAAGGSYEQYF
TRBJ2-5,TRBV5-8,CASSLRIAGTKRTQYF
TRBJ2-1,TRBV6-5,CASRQGAGNEQFF
TRBJ2-1,TRBV20-1,CSAAGWNEQFF
TRBJ2-7,TRBV4-1,CASSQAPSTDGDYEQYF
TRBJ2-5,TRBV4-3,CASSLTGTPRGETQYF
TRBJ1-3,TRBV4-1,CASSQDRGGARNTIYF
TRBJ1-1,TRBV19,CASSLGAEREAFF
TRBJ1-5,TRBV25-1,CASSGGSKGQPQHF
TRBJ2-3,TRBV12-3/TRBV12-4,CASSFRRADTQYF
TRBJ2-3,TRBV19,CASSGTSGGTPSTDTQYF
TRBJ2-7,TRBV4-3,CASSRSRTGVTYEQYF
TRBJ2-3,TRBV29-1,CSVVRAGLEDTQYF
TRBJ1-2,TRBV18,CASTPGARNVGYTF
TRBJ2-7,TRBV5-1,CASRKDLRDRAYEQYF
TRBJ2-3,TRBV5-6,CASSLEIPGLAEDTQYF
TRBJ2-7,TRBV3-1/TRBV3-2,CASSQEGISYEQYF
TRBJ1-1,TRBV12-3/TRBV12-4,CASSLQQNTEAFF
TRBJ1-4,TRBV5-4,CASSLGQGFNEKLFF
TRBJ1-2,TRBV14,CASSPTGPYGYTF
TRBJ1-6,TRBV9,CASSDRGTYNSPLHF
TRBJ2-7,TRBV28,CASSLPSSYEQYF
TRBJ1-2,TRBV19,CASIDSYGYTF
TRBJ1-1,TRBV11-2,CASSPFAGNTEAFF
TRBJ1-1,TRBV5-1,CASSSRGRDVGTEAFF
TRBJ2-3,TRBV7-9,CASSPTAFSTDTQYF
TRBJ1-2,TRBV4-3,CASSRDRDFSYGYTF
TRBJ1-4,TRBV10-2,CASSRGESTNEKLFF
TRBJ2-7,TRBV11-2,CASSFRTGTASYEQYF
TRBJ1-1,TRBV3-1/TRBV3-2,CASSRSGGTGSTEAFF
TRBJ1-5,TRBV7-8,CASSLNIQGPQHF
TRBJ2-1,TRBV10-1,CASSAASGANEQFF
TRBJ1-4,TRBV18,CASSPPNGGKLFF